These 11 T cell receptor beta chains were all obtained from the same sample, sequenced in a study of blood T cells in healthy people across ages. A second PCR of roughly 7 to 11 cycles used a sample-barcoded 5' primer and a J-beta primer mix. TCRdb re-called the 5' RACE reads through MiXCR, storing one row per CDR3 protein. Of about 290,000 distinct CDR3 sequences in the sample, 25% to 30% were seen once. Material for sequencing was blood. Receptors originate from a woman between 65 and 79 years old in good health.

In this sample, this clonotype turned up a few times. The chain links TRBV27 to TRBJ1-4; D ambiguous. Trimming took off 3 bases at V and 3 bases at J, with 17 bases between the two ends. Germline V lookup: CDR1 MNHEY, CDR2 SMNVEV (reference sequence). The CDR3 covers 17 residues. CDR3: CASSFSALKASNEKLFF. The CDR3 DNA sequence: TGTGCCAGCAGTTTCTCGGCCCTAAAGGCGTCTAATGAAAAACTGTTTTTT.

This clonotype was observed a handful of times. The genes are TRBV5-5 and TRBJ1-5; 9 nucleotides agree with TRBD1. Germline V gene data show CDR1 as SGHKS and CDR2 as YYEKEE (reference sequence). This CDR3 comprises 15 residues. The junction had 6 bases not matched to a gene; V was cut back by 5 bases and J by 3 bases. CDR3 loop: CASSRGQGNNQPQHF. The CDR3, as DNA: TGTGCCAGCAGTCGTGGACAGGGGAACAATCAGCCCCAGCATTTT.

This clonotype was seen more than once but under ten times. V gene TRBV13 combines with J gene TRBJ2-5; 9 nucleotides match TRBD2. The last part of the DNA fits TRBJ2-1 better; the J call may be wrong. The CDR3 covers 14 residues. In germline, CDR1 is PRHDT, CDR2 FYEKMQ (reference sequence). The CDR3 protein is CASSPLTSGGEQFF. The CDR3 region has the DNA TGTGCCAGCAGCCCCCTGACTAGCGGCGGTGAGCAGTTCTTC.

This clonotype showed up just a few times. This sequence joins TRBV2 and TRBJ2-5; D may be TRBD1 or TRBD2 (5 bases each). CDR1 is SNHLY, CDR2 FYNNEI, per germline. The CDR3 has 11 residues. V was cut by 8 bases and J by 5 bases, with 9 bases left in between. The CDR3 coding sequence is TGTGCCAGCTTTGGGGGTGAGACCCAGTACTTC. Translated: CASFGGETQYF.

This clonotype was seen many times. The V and J genes are TRBV29-1 and TRBJ2-5; possibly TRBD2 for D (5 bases). Deletions cut 1 base from V and 6 bases from J, with 15 bases between. Per the germline V gene, CDR1 is SQVTM and CDR2 is ANQGSEA. The CDR3 covers 14 residues. This CDR3 is CSVEARAYGKTQYF. CDR3 bases: TGCAGCGTTGAAGCGAGGGCATATGGGAAGACCCAGTACTTC.

This clonotype was seen a few times. The chain joins TRBV7-9 to TRBJ1-4, with a tentative D call TRBD1 (5 bases). Trimming pared 6 bases from V and 5 bases from J, leaving 16 bases between. Germline lookup yields CDR1 SEHNR and CDR2 FQNEAQ (reference sequence). This CDR3 contains 15 residues. The CDR3 protein is CASSSTGAVNEKLFF. The CDR3 bases are TGTGCCAGCAGTTCAACCGGGGCGGTGAATGAAAAACTGTTTTTT.

The gene calls are TRBV12-3 or TRBV12-4 and TRBJ1-2; D not resolved. This CDR3 comprises 17 residues. V lost 2 bases to trimming and J lost 0 bases, with 16 bases between them. This CDR3 is CASSLIGFGMANYGYTF. The DNA for the CDR3 is TGTGCCAGCAGTTTAATAGGGTTCGGTATGGCTAACTATGGCTACACCTTC.

This clonotype was detected only a few times. This chain joins TRBV19 and TRBJ2-3; the match to TRBD2 covers 8 bases. The V gene end was trimmed by 3 bases and the J gene end by 4 bases; junction bases not matched to a gene: 3. The germline CDR1 and CDR2 sequences are LNHDA and SQIVND (reference sequence). The CDR3 covers 14 residues. CDR3 amino acids: CASSIGREADTQYF. CDR3 bases: TGTGCCAGTAGTATTGGGCGGGAGGCAGATACGCAGTATTTT.

This chain links TRBV7-2 with TRBJ2-7, with 7 nucleotides matching TRBD2. The germline gives CDR1 SGHTA, CDR2 FQGNSA. The CDR3 loop spans 15 amino acids. Trimming took 2 bases from V and 5 from J; bases not matched to a gene: 9. The CDR3 nucleotides read TGTGCCAGCAGCTTATCAGGCGGGAGAGGTGACGAGCAGTACTTC. Its translation: CASSLSGGRGDEQYF. The variable domain in full, completed from reference TRBV7-2 and TRBJ2-7, reads GAGVSQSPSNKVTEKGKDVELRCDPISGHTALYWYRQSLGQGLEFLIYFQGNSAPDKSGLPSDRFSAERTGGSVSTLTIQRTQQEDSAVYLCASSLSGGRGDEQYFGPGTRLTVT.

At least ten counts were recorded for this clonotype. The chain combines TRBV20-1 with TRBJ2-7, with D unclear. V was pared by 2 bases and J by 1 base, with 9 bases between. Germline CDR1 reads DFQATT; CDR2 reads SNEGSKA (reference sequence). The CDR3 runs to 13 residues. Here the CDR3 reads CSARNSGSYEQYF. The CDR3 DNA sequence: TGCAGTGCTAGAAATTCTGGGTCCTACGAGCAGTACTTC.

In its sample, this clonotype was seen a few times. V and J are TRBV24-1 and TRBJ1-5, with D unclear. Germline lookup yields CDR1 KGHDR and CDR2 SFDVKD. The CDR3 sequence is 13 residues long. Trimming stripped 5 bases from V and 4 bases from J, with 8 bases between. CDR3 amino acids: CATSGTQNQPQHF. As DNA, the CDR3 is TGTGCCACCAGTGGAACGCAGAATCAGCCCCAGCATTTT.